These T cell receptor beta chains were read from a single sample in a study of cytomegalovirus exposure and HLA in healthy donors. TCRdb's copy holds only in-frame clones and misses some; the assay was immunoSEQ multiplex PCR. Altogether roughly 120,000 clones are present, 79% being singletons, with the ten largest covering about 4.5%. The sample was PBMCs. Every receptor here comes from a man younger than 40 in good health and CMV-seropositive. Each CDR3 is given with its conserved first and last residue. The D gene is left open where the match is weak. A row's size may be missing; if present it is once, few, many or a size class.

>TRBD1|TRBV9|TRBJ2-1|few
TGTGCCAGCAGCTTTCACTCCGGGACAGGGAATGAGCAGTTCTTC
CASSFHSGTGNEQFF
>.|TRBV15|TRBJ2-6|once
TGTGCCACCAGTCCGGAAGGAGGCTCTGGGGCCAACGTCCTGACTTTC
CATSPEGGSGANVLTF
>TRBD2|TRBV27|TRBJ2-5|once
TGTGCCAGCAGTAAGCATAGCGGGGGGCTCCAAGAGACCCAGTACTTC
CASSKHSGGLQETQYF
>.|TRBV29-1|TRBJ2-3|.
TGCAGCGTAACAGGGCTGTTCACAGATACGCAGTATTTT
CSVTGLFTDTQYF
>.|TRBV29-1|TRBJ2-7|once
TGCAGCGTCCAAGGGCAGGGCTACGAGCAGTACTTC
CSVQGQGYEQYF
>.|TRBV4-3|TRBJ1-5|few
TGCGCCAGCAGCCAAGATAATGGAGGTCCGGGAGATCTCTTAGGCAATCAGCCCCAGCATTTT
CASSQDNGGPGDLLGNQPQHF
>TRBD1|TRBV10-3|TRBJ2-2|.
TGTGCCATCAGTGAAGGGGGCAGAGCGAACACCGGGGAGCTGTTTTTT
CAISEGGRANTGELFF
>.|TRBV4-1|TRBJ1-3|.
TGCGCCAGCAGCGATACAGGGAGAGGTGGAAACACCATATATTTT
CASSDTGRGGNTIYF
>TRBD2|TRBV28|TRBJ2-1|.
TGTGCCAGCAGACCTAGCGGAGGGCCGTACAATGAGCAGTTCTTC
CASRPSGGPYNEQFF
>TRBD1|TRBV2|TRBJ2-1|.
TGTGCCAGCAGTGAATACGGACAGGGGTACAATGAGCAGTTCTTC
CASSEYGQGYNEQFF
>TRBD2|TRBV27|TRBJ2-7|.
TGTGCCAGCACCCCTAGCGCGGGAGCCCGCTCCTACGAGCAGTACTTC
CASTPSAGARSYEQYF
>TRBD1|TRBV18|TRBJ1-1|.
TGTGCCAGCTCACCCAAGAAGGGGGCGTACACTGAAGCTTTCTTT
CASSPKKGAYTEAFF
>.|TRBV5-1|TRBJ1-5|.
TGCGCCAGCAGCCTGTCGGGGGTCGATCAGCCCCAGCATTTT
CASSLSGVDQPQHF
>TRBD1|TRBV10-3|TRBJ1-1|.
TGTGCCATCAGGCCGACAGGGGGCGCCGCTTTCTTT
CAIRPTGGAAFF
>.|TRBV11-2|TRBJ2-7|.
TGTGCCAGCAGCCCTTGGGACACCTCCTACGAGCAGTACTTC
CASSPWDTSYEQYF
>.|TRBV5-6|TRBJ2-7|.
TGTGCCAGCAGCGGAAACCAGGGGTTCGGCGAGCAGTACTTC
CASSGNQGFGEQYF
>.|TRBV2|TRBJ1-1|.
TGTGCCAGCAGTCGACAGAACACTGAAGCTTTCTTT
CASSRQNTEAFF
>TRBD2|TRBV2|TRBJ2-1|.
TGTGCCAGCAGTACGAACTCCGGGACTAGCGGACCCAGGAGCTCCTACAATGAGCAGTTCTTC
CASSTNSGTSGPRSSYNEQFF
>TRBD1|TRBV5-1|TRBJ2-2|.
TGCGCCAGCAGCTTGAGTGGACAGGGGTGGGAGCTGTTTTTT
CASSLSGQGWELFF
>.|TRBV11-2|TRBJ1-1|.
TGTGCCAGCAGCTTAGATCCGACATTCTCTGAAGCTTTCTTT
CASSLDPTFSEAFF
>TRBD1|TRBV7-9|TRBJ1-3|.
TGTGCCAGCAGCACCGTGACAGGGCCTGGAAACACCATATATTTT
CASSTVTGPGNTIYF
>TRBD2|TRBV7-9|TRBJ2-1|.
TGTGCCAGCACCCTTACTAGCGGGAGTAGGAATGAGCAGTTCTTC
CASTLTSGSRNEQFF
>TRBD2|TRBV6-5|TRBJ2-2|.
TGTGCCAGCAGTTTCGGGAGGACCGGGGAGCTGTTTTTT
CASSFGRTGELFF
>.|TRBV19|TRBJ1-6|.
TGTGCCAGTAGCCTCAGGGTAGGGAGGGGAGATAATTCACCCCTCCACTTT
CASSLRVGRGDNSPLHF
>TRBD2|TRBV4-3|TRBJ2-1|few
TGCGCCAGCAGCCAAGAGTTGGGGACTAGCAGGTACAATGAGCAGTTCTTC
CASSQELGTSRYNEQFF
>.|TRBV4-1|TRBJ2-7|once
TGCGCCAGCAGCCATAGGGGGAGCGGACCTTCCTACGAGCAGTACTTC
CASSHRGSGPSYEQYF
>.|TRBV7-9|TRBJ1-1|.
TGTGCCAGCAGCCCCGAATGGTTAGGGAGATTCGCTGAAGCTTTCTTT
CASSPEWLGRFAEAFF
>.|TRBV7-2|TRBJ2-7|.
TGTGCCAGCAGCTTAGGGTTAGGGAGCTCCTACGAGCAGTACTTC
CASSLGLGSSYEQYF
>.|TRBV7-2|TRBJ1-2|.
TGTGCCAGCAGCTTAATTACAGGCGTAAACTATGGCTACACCTTC
CASSLITGVNYGYTF
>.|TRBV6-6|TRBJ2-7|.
TGTGCCAGCGAGGGACACCGCTCCTACGAGCAGTACTTC
CASEGHRSYEQYF
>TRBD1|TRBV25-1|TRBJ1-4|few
TGTGCCAGCAGTTCCGGGACAGGATGGTTTGAAAAACTGTTTTTT
CASSSGTGWFEKLFF
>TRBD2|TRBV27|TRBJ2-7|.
TGTGCCAGCAGTCGGAGACTAGCGGGAGACTCCGAGCAGTACTTC
CASSRRLAGDSEQYF
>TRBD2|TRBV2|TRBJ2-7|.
TGTGCCAGCACTCGACTAGCGGGAGGGCCAGTCGACGAGCAGTACTTC
CASTRLAGGPVDEQYF
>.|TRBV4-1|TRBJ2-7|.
TGCGCCAGCAGCCGGGACACCTCCTACGAGCAGTACTTC
CASSRDTSYEQYF
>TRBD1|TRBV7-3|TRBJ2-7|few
TGTGCCAGCAGCAAATACGGGACAGGGATCGACGAGCAGTACTTC
CASSKYGTGIDEQYF
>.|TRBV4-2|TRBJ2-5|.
TGTGCCAGCAGCCAAGGCAGGGCGGAAGAGACCCAGTACTTC
CASSQGRAEETQYF
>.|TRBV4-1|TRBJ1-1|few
TGCGCCAGCAGCAAGATGGACAGTAGGAACACTGAAGCTTTCTTT
CASSKMDSRNTEAFF
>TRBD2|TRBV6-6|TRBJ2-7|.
TGTGCCAGCAGTTACGCGGGACTACTATACGAGCAGTACTTC
CASSYAGLLYEQYF
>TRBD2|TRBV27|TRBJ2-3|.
TGTGCCAGCAGTTTACGGGCGGGGAGGGTGGATACGCAGTATTTT
CASSLRAGRVDTQYF
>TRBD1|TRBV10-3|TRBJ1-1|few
TGTGCCATCAGTGAGTCCAGGGGGCCTTCGGTCACTGAAGCTTTCTTT
CAISESRGPSVTEAFF
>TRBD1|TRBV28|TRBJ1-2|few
TGTGCCAGCAGAAACCCGGGACAGGGGACACAGCGCGATGGCTACACCTTC
CASRNPGQGTQRDGYTF
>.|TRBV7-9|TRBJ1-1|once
TGTGCCAGCAGCTTAGGGGTCACAGCCGAAGCTTTCTTT
CASSLGVTAEAFF
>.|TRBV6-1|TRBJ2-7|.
TGTGCCAGCACTGGGGCAACCTACGAGCAGTACTTC
CASTGATYEQYF
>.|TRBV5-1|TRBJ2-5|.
TGCGCCAGCAGCTTGGGTCACGGGACCCAGTACTTC
CASSLGHGTQYF
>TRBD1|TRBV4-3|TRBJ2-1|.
TGCGCCAGCAGCTCACGCGGACAGGGGGCGAATGAGCAGTTCTTC
CASSSRGQGANEQFF